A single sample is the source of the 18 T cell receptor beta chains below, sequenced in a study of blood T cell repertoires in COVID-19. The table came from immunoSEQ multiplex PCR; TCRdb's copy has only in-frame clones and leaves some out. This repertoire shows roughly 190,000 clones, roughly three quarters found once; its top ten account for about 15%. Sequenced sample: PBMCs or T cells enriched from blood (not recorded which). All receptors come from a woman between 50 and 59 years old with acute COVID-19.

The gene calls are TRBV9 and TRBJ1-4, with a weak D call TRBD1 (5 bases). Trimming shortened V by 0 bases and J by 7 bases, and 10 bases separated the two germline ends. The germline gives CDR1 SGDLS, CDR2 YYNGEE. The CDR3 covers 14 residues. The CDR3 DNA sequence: TGTGCCAGCAGCGTAGAGGGGAGGGTTGAAAAACTGTTTTTT. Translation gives CASSVEGRVEKLFF.

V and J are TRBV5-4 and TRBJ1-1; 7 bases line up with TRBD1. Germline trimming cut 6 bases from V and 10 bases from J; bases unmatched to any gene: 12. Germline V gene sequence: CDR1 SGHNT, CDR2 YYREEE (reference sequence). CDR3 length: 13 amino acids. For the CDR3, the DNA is TGTGCCAGCACCCCCAGCCTACAGGGGACAGCTTTCTTT. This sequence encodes CASTPSLQGTAFF.

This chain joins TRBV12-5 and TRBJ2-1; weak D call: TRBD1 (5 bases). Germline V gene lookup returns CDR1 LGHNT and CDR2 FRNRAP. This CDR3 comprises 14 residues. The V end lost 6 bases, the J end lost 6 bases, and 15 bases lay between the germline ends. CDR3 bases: TGTGCTAGTGGCCCCACCCCACAGGTCAATGAGCAGTTCTTC. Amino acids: CASGPTPQVNEQFF.

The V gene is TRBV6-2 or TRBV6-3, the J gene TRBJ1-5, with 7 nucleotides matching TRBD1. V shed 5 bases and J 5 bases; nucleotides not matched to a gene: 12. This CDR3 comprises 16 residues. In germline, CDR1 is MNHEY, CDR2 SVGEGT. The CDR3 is CASSTRDRAGDQPQHF. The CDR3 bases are TGTGCCAGCAGTACCCGCGACAGGGCCGGGGATCAGCCCCAGCATTTT.

The CDR3 spells CASSPRTGSGYGYTF. CDR3 DNA: TGTGCCAGCAGTCCTCGGACAGGGTCGGGATATGGCTACACCTTC. This chain links TRBV27 with TRBJ1-2; TRBD1 agrees at 8 bases. CDR3 length: 15 amino acids. Per germline, CDR1 MNHEY and CDR2 SMNVEV (reference sequence). The V and J ends lost 5 bases and 5 bases, in that order; junction bases with no gene match: 10.

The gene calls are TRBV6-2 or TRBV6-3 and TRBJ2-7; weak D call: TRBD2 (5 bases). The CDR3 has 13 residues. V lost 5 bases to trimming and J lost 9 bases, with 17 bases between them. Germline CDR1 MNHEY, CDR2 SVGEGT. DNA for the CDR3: TGTGCCAGCAGTCCCCTAGCCAACGTCGCGCAGTACGTC. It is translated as CASSPLANVAQYV.

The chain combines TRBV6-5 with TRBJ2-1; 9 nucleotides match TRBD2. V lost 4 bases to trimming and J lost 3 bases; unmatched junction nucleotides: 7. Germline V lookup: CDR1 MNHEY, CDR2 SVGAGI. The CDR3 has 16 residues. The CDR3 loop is CASSSFSGGNYNEQFF. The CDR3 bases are TGTGCCAGCAGTTCGTTTAGCGGGGGAAACTACAATGAGCAGTTCTTC.

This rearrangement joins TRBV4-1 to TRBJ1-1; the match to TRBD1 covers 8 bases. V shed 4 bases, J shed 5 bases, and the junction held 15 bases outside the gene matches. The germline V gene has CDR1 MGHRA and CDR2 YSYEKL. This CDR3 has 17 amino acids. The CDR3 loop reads CASSLGGRGRRGTEAFF. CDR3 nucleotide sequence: TGCGCCAGCAGCCTTGGCGGCAGGGGGCGTAGAGGGACTGAAGCTTTCTTT.

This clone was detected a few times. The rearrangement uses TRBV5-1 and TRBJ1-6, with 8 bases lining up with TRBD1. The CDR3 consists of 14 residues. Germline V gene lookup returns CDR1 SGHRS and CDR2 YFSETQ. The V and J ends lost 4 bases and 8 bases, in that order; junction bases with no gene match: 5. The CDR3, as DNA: TGCGCCAGCAGCCAGGGACAGGCTTATTCACCCCTCCACTTT. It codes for CASSQGQAYSPLHF. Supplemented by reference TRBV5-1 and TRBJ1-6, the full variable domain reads KAGVTQTPRYLIKTRGQQVTLSCSPISGHRSVSWYQQTPGQGLQFLFEYFSETQRNKGNFPGRFSGRQFSNSRSEMNVSTLELGDSALYLCASSQGQAYSPLHFGNGTRLTVT.

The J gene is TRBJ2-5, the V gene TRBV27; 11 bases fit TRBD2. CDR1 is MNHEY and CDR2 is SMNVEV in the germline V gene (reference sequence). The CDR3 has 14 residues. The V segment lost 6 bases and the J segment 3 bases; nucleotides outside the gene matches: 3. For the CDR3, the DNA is TGTGCCAGCAGACATAGCGGGGGGGAAGAGACCCAGTACTTC. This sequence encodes CASRHSGGEETQYF.

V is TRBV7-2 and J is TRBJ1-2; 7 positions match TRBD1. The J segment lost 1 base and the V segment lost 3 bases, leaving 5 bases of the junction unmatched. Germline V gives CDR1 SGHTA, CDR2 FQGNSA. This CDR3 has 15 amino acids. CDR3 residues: CASSLRGPLNYGYTF. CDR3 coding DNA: TGTGCCAGCAGCTTGAGGGGGCCCCTTAACTATGGCTACACCTTC.

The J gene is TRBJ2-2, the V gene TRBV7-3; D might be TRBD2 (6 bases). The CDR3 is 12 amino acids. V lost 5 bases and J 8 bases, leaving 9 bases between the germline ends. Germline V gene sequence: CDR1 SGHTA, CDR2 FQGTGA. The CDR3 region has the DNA TGTGCCAGCAGCCCCGCGGGGGGGGAGCTGTTTTTT. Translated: CASSPAGGELFF. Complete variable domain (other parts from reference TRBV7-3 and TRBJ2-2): GAGVSQTPSNKVTEKGKYVELRCDPISGHTALYWYRQSLGQGPEFLIYFQGTGAADDSGLPNDRFFAVRPEGSVSTLKIQRTERGDSAVYLCASSPAGGELFFGEGSRLTVL.

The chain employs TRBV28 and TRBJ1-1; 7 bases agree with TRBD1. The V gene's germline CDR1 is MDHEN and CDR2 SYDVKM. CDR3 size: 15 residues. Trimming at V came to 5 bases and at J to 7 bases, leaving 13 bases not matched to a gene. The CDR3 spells CASSAPQGIPFEAFF. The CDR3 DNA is TGTGCCAGCAGTGCCCCACAGGGGATTCCTTTTGAAGCTTTCTTT.

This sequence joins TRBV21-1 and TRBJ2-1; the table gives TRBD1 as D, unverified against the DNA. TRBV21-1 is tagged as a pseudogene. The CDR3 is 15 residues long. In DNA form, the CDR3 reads TGTGCCAGCCGAGGACAGGGTAAGGGCTACAATGAGCAGTTCTTC. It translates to CASRGQGKGYNEQFF.

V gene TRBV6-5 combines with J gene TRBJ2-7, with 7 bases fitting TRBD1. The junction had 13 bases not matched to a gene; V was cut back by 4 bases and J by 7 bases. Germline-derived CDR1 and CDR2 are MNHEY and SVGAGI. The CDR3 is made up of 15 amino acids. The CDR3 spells CASSSVGTGQREQYV. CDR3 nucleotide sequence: TGTGCCAGCAGTTCAGTCGGGACGGGACAGCGGGAGCAGTACGTC.

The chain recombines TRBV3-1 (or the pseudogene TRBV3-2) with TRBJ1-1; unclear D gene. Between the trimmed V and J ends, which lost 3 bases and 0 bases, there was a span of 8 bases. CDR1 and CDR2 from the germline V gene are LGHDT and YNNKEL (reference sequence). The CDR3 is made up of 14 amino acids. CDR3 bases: TGTGCCAGCAGCCACAGGAACTTGAACACTGAAGCTTTCTTT. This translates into CASSHRNLNTEAFF.

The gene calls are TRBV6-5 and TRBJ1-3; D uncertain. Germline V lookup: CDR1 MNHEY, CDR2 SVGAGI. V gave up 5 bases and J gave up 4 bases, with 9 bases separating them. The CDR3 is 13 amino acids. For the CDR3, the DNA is TGTGCCAGCAGTCTAACTACAGGAAACACCATATATTTT. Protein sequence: CASSLTTGNTIYF.

CDR3 in amino acids: CASRPSGDYNEQFF. The CDR3 DNA reads TGTGCCAGCAGACCCAGCGGGGACTACAATGAGCAGTTCTTC. V usage is TRBV13 and J usage is TRBJ2-1; 7 bases are shared with TRBD2. With V trimmed by 6 bases and J by 3 bases, 5 bases remained unmatched. The CDR3 totals 14 residues. Germline V lookup: CDR1 PRHDT, CDR2 FYEKMQ (reference sequence).